The rows below give T cell receptor beta chains drawn from one sample of a study of blood T cell repertoires in COVID-19. Repertoires were generated with immunoSEQ multiplex PCR, while TCRdb's copy carries only in-frame clones and drops some. Seen here are fewer than 350,000 clones, around 89% observed once, and the top ten hold about 4%. The sample was PBMCs or T cells enriched from blood (not recorded which). These receptors were collected from a woman between 25 and 40 years old with acute COVID-19. CDR3s include the opening cysteine and the closing phenylalanine or tryptophan. D genes are given only for firm matches. Rows give clone size only sometimes, using once, few, many, or a class for an expanded clone.

j_call: TRBJ2-1
v_call: TRBV24-1
clone_size: NA
d_call: TRBD2
cdr3_nt: TGTGCCACCAGTTCCAGGGCTAGCGGGACGCCTTCCTACAATGAGCAGTTCTTC
cdr3_aa: CATSSRASGTPSYNEQFF

j_call: TRBJ1-3
v_call: TRBV2
clone_size: NA
d_call: NA
cdr3_nt: TGTGCCAGCAGTGCGGGGGGGATCTCTGGAAACACCATATATTTT
cdr3_aa: CASSAGGISGNTIYF

j_call: TRBJ2-1
v_call: TRBV11-2
clone_size: NA
d_call: NA
cdr3_nt: TGTGCCAGCAGCTTAGATCTAGGCCGAGAGCAGTTCTTC
cdr3_aa: CASSLDLGREQFF

j_call: TRBJ2-2
v_call: TRBV14
clone_size: NA
d_call: NA
cdr3_nt: TGTGCCAGACTCGGGGGATTTAACACCGGGGAGCTGTTTTTT
cdr3_aa: CARLGGFNTGELFF

j_call: TRBJ1-5
v_call: TRBV18
clone_size: NA
d_call: TRBD1
cdr3_nt: TGTGCCAGCTCACCGAGCGAACAGGGGGCCAATCAGCCCCAGCATTTT
cdr3_aa: CASSPSEQGANQPQHF

j_call: TRBJ2-7
v_call: TRBV28
clone_size: NA
d_call: NA
cdr3_nt: TGTGCCAGCAGTTTATCTGTCCTAGCCTACGAGCAGTACTTC
cdr3_aa: CASSLSVLAYEQYF

j_call: TRBJ1-5
v_call: TRBV2
clone_size: NA
d_call: NA
cdr3_nt: TGTGCCAGCAAAGAAAGGTACACGGGGGGTCAGCCCCAGCATTTT
cdr3_aa: CASKERYTGGQPQHF

j_call: TRBJ2-7
v_call: TRBV12-3/TRBV12-4
clone_size: NA
d_call: NA
cdr3_nt: TGTGCCAGCAGTTTGGCCTCCCCTGACGAGCAGTACTTC
cdr3_aa: CASSLASPDEQYF

j_call: TRBJ2-7
v_call: TRBV28
clone_size: NA
d_call: TRBD2
cdr3_nt: TGTGCCAGCAGGCCTTCCGGGACTAGCGGGAGGGCTGGCGAGCAGTACTTC
cdr3_aa: CASRPSGTSGRAGEQYF

j_call: TRBJ1-5
v_call: TRBV5-6
clone_size: NA
d_call: TRBD1
cdr3_nt: TGTGCCAGCAGCTTGGCGTTCGTAGGGACAGGGGACAATCAGCCCCAGCATTTT
cdr3_aa: CASSLAFVGTGDNQPQHF

j_call: TRBJ1-2
v_call: TRBV29-1
clone_size: NA
d_call: NA
cdr3_nt: TGCAGCGTTGAAGATCTGCGAGCGGACAGCTTATTCTATGGCTACACCTTC
cdr3_aa: CSVEDLRADSLFYGYTF

j_call: TRBJ2-7
v_call: TRBV5-1
clone_size: NA
d_call: NA
cdr3_nt: TGCGCCACTAGGAGGGAAGTGGGTCTTGGCGAGCAGTACTTC
cdr3_aa: CATRREVGLGEQYF

j_call: TRBJ2-2
v_call: TRBV6-5
clone_size: once
d_call: TRBD2
cdr3_nt: TGTGCCAGCAGTTTTAGCGGGCAAACCGGGGAGCTGTTTTTT
cdr3_aa: CASSFSGQTGELFF

j_call: TRBJ2-2
v_call: TRBV4-1
clone_size: NA
d_call: NA
cdr3_nt: TGCGCCAGCAGCCAAGGCGATGTGTATTACACCGGGGAGCTGTTTTTT
cdr3_aa: CASSQGDVYYTGELFF

j_call: TRBJ1-5
v_call: TRBV28
clone_size: NA
d_call: NA
cdr3_nt: TGTGCCAGCATACCAGGTGCCGAGCGGGGTCAGCCCCAGCATTTT
cdr3_aa: CASIPGAERGQPQHF

j_call: TRBJ1-3
v_call: TRBV7-9
clone_size: once
d_call: TRBD1
cdr3_nt: TGTGCCAGCAGCGATGGGACAGGGACTGGAAACACCATATATTTT
cdr3_aa: CASSDGTGTGNTIYF

j_call: TRBJ2-2
v_call: TRBV4-1
clone_size: NA
d_call: TRBD2
cdr3_nt: TGCGCCAGCAGCCAGAGACTAGCGGGAATGAGTGCGAACACCGGGGAGCTGTTTTTT
cdr3_aa: CASSQRLAGMSANTGELFF